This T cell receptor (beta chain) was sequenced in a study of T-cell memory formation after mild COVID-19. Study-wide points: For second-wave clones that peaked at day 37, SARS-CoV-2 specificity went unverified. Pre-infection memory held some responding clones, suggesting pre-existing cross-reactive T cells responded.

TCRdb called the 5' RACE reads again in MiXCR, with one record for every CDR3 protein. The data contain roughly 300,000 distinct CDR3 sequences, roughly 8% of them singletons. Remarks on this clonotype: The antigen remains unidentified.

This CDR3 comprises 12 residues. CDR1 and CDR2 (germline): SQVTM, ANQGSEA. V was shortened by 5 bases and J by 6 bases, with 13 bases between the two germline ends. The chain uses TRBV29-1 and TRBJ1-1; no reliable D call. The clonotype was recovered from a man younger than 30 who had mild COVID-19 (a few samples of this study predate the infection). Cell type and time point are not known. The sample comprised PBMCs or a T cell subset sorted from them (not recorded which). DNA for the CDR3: TGCAGCGTTCTGGGAGAACTCCCTGAAGCTTTCTTT. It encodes CSVLGELPEAFF.